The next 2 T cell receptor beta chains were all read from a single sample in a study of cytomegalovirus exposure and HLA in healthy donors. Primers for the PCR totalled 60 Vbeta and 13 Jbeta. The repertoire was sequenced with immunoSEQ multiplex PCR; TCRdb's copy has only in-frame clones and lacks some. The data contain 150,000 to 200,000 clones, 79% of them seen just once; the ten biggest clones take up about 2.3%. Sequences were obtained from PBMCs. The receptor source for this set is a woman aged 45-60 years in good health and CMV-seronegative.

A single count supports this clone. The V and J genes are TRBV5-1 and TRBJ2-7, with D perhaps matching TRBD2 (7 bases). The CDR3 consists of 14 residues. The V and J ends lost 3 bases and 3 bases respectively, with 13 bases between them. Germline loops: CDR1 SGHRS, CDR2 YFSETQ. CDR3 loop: CASSSGGAGYEQYF. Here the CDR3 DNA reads TGCGCCAGCAGCTCGGGGGGCGCAGGCTACGAGCAGTACTTC.

The chain's CDR3 is CASSSRDRGLQETQYF. For the CDR3, the DNA is TGTGCCAGCAGTTCTCGGGACAGGGGGTTACAAGAGACCCAGTACTTC. This rearrangement joins TRBV28 to TRBJ2-5; 11 bases are a match to TRBD1. V lost 4 bases and J lost 2; bases outside the gene matches: 6. Per the germline V gene, CDR1 is MDHEN and CDR2 is SYDVKM. The CDR3 has 16 amino acids.